The rows below give T cell receptor beta chains drawn from one sample of a study of beta chain features in type 1 diabetes. Here immunoSEQ multiplex PCR was the method, and the copy in TCRdb shows in-frame clones only, minus some. Of 350,000 or so clones listed, about 20% are singletons. The sequenced material came from naive CD4+ T cells from blood. The receptors come from a young woman in good health. The CDR3 runs from the conserved cysteine through the conserved F or W. Size is omitted from some rows. Given values are once, few, many or a class for expanded clones.

v_gene	j_gene	abundance	CDR3aa
TRBV5-1	TRBJ2-7	.	CASSADSQAYEQYF
TRBV7-8	TRBJ2-1	few	CASTLRRESNEQFF
TRBV6-5	TRBJ2-5	.	CASSSQGDPVETQYF
TRBV9	TRBJ1-2	.	CASSVDDRAAGYTF
TRBV7-8	TRBJ1-2	.	CASSATGTFGYTF
TRBV12-5	TRBJ1-5	few	CASGPGPGGNQPQHF
TRBV29-1	TRBJ2-1	few	CSVGKAGEQFF
TRBV11-1	TRBJ2-5	few	CASSLGPVQETQYF
TRBV30	TRBJ2-3	few	CAWSGPPDTQYF
TRBV30	TRBJ2-1	.	CAWRVTSTLNEQFF
TRBV7-9	TRBJ2-3	few	CASSSPGGSTDTQYF
TRBV4-1	TRBJ2-3	.	CASSRSTVRQGTRTQYF
TRBV7-9	TRBJ1-1	few	CASSLGEMRTEAFF
TRBV29-1	TRBJ1-1	few	CSGTGQGGTLAFF